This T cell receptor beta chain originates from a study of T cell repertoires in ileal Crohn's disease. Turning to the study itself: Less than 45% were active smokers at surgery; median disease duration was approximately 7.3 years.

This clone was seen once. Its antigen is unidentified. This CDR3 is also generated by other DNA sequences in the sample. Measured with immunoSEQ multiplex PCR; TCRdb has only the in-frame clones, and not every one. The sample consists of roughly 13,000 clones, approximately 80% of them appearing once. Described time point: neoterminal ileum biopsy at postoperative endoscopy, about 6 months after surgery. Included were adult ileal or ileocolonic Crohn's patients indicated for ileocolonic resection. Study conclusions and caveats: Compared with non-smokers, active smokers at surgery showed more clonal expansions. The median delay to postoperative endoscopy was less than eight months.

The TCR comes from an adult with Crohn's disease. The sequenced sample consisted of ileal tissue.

The CDR3 DNA reads TGTGCCAGCAGCACCCGGGGGGTCGGATCCTATAATTCACCCCTCCACTTT. This encodes CASSTRGVGSYNSPLHF. The chain recombines TRBV21-1 with TRBJ1-6. TRBV21-1 is labeled a pseudogene. The CDR3 consists of 17 residues.